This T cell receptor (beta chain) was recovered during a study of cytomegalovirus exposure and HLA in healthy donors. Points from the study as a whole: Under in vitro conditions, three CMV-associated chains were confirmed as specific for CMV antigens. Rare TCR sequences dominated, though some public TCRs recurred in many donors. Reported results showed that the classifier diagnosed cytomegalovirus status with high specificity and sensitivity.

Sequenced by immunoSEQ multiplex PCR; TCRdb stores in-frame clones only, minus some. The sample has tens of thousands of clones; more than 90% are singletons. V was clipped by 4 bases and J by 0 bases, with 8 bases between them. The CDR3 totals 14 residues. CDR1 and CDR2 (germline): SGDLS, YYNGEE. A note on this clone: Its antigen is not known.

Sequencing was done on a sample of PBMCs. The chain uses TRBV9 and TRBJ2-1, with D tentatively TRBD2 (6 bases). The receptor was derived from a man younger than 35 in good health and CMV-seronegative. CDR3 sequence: CASSPSASYNEQFF. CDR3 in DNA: TGTGCCAGCAGCCCTAGCGCCTCCTACAATGAGCAGTTCTTC.